This TCR beta chain was documented in a study of shared T cell receptors in the human thymus. Assay used: immunoSEQ multiplex PCR; TCRdb lists only in-frame clones, some missing. The data contain 700,000 to 750,000 clones, 75% to 90% of them seen just once; the ten biggest clones take up about 0.0098%. The same data also contributed to another study, on human thymus T cells. From that second work: Samples came from healthy Finnish infants during open corrective cardiac surgery. Biased V and J segment usage appeared in thymus and peripheral blood.

What was sequenced was thymocytes. The clonotype was recovered from a girl under two years old with a congenital heart defect.

This chain's CDR3 is CASSSSIGTGTSGNTIYF. The CDR3 coding sequence is TGCGCCAGCAGCTCCTCAATAGGGACAGGGACCTCTGGAAACACCATATATTTT. The chain has TRBV5-1 and TRBJ1-3; TRBD1 aligns across 9 bases. V lost 3 bases, J lost 0 bases, and 10 bases stayed unmatched. The germline V gene encodes CDR1 SGHRS and CDR2 YFSETQ. CDR3 length equals 18 residues.